The sequence of this TCR beta chain was determined in a study of early T cells in non-severe SARS-CoV-2 infection. Trimming cost V 2 bases and J 4 bases, with 14 bases left between them. The CDR3 contains 15 residues. Molecules of cDNA were individually given unique molecular identifiers that were attached to them. A single record per CDR3 protein comes from TCRdb applying MiXCR to the 5' RACE reads. This sample has tens of thousands of distinct CDR3 sequences, with more than 10% found just once. This clonotype was counted between two and nine times. Its antigen is still unknown. Study-level results: A preference for anti-spike CD8 responses marked VDJdb matching, which missed private and CD4 specificities.

Sample: whole blood. The chain uses TRBV12-3 or TRBV12-4 and TRBJ1-1, with a weak D call TRBD1 (6 bases). This TCR derives from an adult who was a healthcare worker with PCR-confirmed SARS-CoV-2 infection or an uninfected control (not recorded which). The CDR3 DNA is TGTGCCAGCAGTTTATCGCCCGGAGGGGGCACTGAAGCTTTCTTT. As protein: CASSLSPGGGTEAFF.